One and the same sample provided the 3 T cell receptor beta chains below, sequenced in a study of post-analysis software for immune sequencing data. Unique molecular identifiers had been added to the TCR beta cDNA libraries. TCRdb recomputed calls from the PCR reads with MiXCR, one row per CDR3 protein. Among about 160,000 distinct CDR3 sequences, around 36% were seen once, and the ten largest hold 25% to 35%. Source: blood, taken after autologous hematopoietic stem cell transplantation. These receptors all stem from a girl aged 5-17 years with multiple sclerosis.

The chain employs TRBV15 and TRBJ2-7, with D tentatively TRBD2 (9 bases). V was trimmed by 11 bases and J by 7 bases, leaving 39 bases between them. The CDR3 loop spans 19 amino acids. The germline V gene has CDR1 LNHNV and CDR2 YYDKDF (reference sequence). CDR3 in amino acids: CASSGGLARLAASPNEQYF. The CDR3, as DNA: TGTGCCTCCTCAGGGGGCTTGGCTCGACTAGCGGCAAGCCCTAATGAGCAGTACTTC.

This clonotype was counted between two and nine times. The V gene is TRBV6-5, the J gene TRBJ2-7; perhaps D is TRBD1 or TRBD2 (5 bases each). V shed 6 bases and J shed 1 base, with 13 bases lying between them. CDR1 is MNHEY and CDR2 is SVGAGI in the germline V gene. The CDR3 is 14 residues long. The CDR3 sequence: CASSRGEGSYEQYF. In nucleotides, the CDR3 is TGTGCCAGCAGCAGAGGGGAAGGGTCCTACGAGCAGTACTTC.

This clonotype showed up many times. V is TRBV15 and J is TRBJ2-7; D not certain. Germline V CDR1 and CDR2: LNHNV, YYDKDF (reference sequence). Trimming removed 0 bases from V and 3 bases from J, with 6 bases in between. CDR3 length: 13 residues. The CDR3 DNA follows: TGTGCCACCAGCAGAGATAGGGACTACGAGCAGTACTTC. Translation gives CATSRDRDYEQYF.